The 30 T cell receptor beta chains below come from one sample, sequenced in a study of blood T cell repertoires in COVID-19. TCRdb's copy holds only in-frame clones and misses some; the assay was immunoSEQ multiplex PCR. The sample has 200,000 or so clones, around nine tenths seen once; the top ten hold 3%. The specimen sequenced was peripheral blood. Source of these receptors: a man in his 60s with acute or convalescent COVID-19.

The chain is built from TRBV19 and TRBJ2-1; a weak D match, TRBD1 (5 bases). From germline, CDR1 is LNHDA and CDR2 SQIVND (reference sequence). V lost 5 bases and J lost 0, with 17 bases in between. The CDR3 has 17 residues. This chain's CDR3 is CASSLRGRAYSYNEQFF. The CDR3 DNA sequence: TGTGCCAGTAGTCTTAGGGGCAGGGCATACTCCTACAATGAGCAGTTCTTC.

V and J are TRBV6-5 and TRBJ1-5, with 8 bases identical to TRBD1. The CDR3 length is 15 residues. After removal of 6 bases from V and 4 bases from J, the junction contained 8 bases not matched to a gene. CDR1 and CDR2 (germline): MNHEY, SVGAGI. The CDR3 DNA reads TGTGCCAGCAGGCCGGACAGGGTGAAGAATCAGCCCCAGCATTTT. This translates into CASRPDRVKNQPQHF.

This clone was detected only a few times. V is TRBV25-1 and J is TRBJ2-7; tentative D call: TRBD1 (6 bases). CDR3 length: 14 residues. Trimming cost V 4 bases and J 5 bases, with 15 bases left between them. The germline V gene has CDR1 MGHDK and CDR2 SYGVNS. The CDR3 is CASSAWGLLDEQYF. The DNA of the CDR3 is TGTGCCAGCAGTGCGTGGGGGCTATTAGACGAGCAGTACTTC.

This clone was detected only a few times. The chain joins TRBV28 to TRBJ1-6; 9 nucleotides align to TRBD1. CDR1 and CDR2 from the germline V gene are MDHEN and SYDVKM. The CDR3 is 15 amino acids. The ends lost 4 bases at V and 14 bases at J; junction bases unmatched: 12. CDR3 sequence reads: CASSSSGTGSGTLHF. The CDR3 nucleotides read TGTGCCAGCAGTTCATCCGGGACAGGGAGTGGGACCCTCCACTTT. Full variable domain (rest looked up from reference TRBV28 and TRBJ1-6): DVKVTQSSRYLVKRTGEKVFLECVQDMDHENMFWYRQDPGLGLRLIYFSYDVKMKEKGDIPEGYSVSREKKERFSLILESASTNQTSMYLCASSSSGTGSGTLHFGNGTRLTVT.

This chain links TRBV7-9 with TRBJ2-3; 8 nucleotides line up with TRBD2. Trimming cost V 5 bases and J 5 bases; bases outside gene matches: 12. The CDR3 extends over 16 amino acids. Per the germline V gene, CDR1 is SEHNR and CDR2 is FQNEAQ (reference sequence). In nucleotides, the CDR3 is TGTGCCAGCAGCCACCTCGGACTAGCCTCGAGAGATACGCAGTATTTT. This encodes CASSHLGLASRDTQYF.

The CDR3 DNA sequence: TGCGCCAGCAGCTTGGACAGGCCCGGTAGGACTGAAGCTTTCTTT. This codes for CASSLDRPGRTEAFF. The chain joins TRBV5-1 to TRBJ1-1; possibly TRBD1 for D (5 bases). The CDR3 is 15 amino acids. Per germline, CDR1 SGHRS and CDR2 YFSETQ. V lost 0 bases and J 5 bases, leaving 14 bases between the germline ends.

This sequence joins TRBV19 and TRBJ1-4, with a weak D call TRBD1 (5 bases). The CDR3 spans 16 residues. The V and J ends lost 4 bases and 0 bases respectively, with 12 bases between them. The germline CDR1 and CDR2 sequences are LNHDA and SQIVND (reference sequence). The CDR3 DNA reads TGTGCCAGTAGTACCATAGGGACTGCAACTAATGAAAAACTGTTTTTT. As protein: CASSTIGTATNEKLFF.

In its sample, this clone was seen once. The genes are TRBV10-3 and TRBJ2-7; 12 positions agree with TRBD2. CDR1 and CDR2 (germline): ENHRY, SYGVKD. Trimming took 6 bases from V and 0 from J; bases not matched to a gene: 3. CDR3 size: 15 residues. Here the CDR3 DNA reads TGTGCCATCAGGAGACTAGCGGGGGTCTCCTACGAGCAGTACTTC. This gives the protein CAIRRLAGVSYEQYF.

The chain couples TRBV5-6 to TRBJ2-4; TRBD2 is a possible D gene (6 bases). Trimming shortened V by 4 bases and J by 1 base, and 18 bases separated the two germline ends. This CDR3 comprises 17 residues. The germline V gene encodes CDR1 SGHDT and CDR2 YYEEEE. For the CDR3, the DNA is TGTGCCAGCAGCCGCGGGGATGCAGGGTGGGCCAAAAACATTCAGTACTTC. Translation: CASSRGDAGWAKNIQYF. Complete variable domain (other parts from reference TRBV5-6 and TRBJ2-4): DAGVTQSPTHLIKTRGQQVTLRCSPKSGHDTVSWYQQALGQGPQFIFQYYEEEERQRGNFPDRFSGHQFPNYSSELNVNALLLGDSALYLCASSRGDAGWAKNIQYFGAGTRLSVL.

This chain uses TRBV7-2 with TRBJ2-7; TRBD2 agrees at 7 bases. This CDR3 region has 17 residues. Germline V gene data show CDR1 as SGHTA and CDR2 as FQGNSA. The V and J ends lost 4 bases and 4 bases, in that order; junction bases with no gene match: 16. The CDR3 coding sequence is TGTGCCAGCAGCTCAAGCCTTCTTCCCGGGAGGTTTTACGAGCAGTACTTC. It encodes CASSSSLLPGRFYEQYF.

As DNA, the CDR3 is TGTGCCAGCAGCCAAGGGGCGGGGGGGCGCGATGAGCAGTTCTTC. Translated, it gives CASSQGAGGRDEQFF. The chain combines TRBV11-3 with TRBJ2-1; TRBD2 agrees at 9 bases. V dropped 5 bases and J dropped 8; count of bases not matched to a gene: 10. The CDR3 consists of 15 residues. Germline CDR1 reads SGHNT; CDR2 reads YENEEA.

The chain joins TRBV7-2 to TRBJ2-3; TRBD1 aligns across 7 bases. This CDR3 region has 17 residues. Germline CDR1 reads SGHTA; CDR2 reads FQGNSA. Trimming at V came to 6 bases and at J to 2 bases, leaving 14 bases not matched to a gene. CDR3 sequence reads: CASSYPRDSQLTDTQYF. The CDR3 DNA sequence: TGTGCCAGCAGTTACCCTCGGGACAGCCAGCTCACAGATACGCAGTATTTT.

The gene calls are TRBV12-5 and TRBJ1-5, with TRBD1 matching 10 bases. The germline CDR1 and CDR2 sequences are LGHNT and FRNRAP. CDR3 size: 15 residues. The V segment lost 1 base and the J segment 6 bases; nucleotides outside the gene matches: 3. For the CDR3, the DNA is TGTGCTAGTGGTTTGGGACAGGGGGCCCGTCAGCCCCAGCATTTT. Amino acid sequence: CASGLGQGARQPQHF.

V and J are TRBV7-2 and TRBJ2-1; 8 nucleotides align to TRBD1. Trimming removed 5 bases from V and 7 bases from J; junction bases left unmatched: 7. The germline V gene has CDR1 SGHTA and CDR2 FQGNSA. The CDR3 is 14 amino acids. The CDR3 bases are TGTGCCAGCAGCCGCCGGACAGGGTATAATGAGCAGTTCTTC. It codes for CASSRRTGYNEQFF.

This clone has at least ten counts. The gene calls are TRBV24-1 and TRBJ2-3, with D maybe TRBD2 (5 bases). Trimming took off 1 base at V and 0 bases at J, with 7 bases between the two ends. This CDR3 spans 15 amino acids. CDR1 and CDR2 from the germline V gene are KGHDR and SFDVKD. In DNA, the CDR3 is TGTGCCACCAGTGATTTTAGACTAAGCACAGATACGCAGTATTTT. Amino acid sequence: CATSDFRLSTDTQYF.

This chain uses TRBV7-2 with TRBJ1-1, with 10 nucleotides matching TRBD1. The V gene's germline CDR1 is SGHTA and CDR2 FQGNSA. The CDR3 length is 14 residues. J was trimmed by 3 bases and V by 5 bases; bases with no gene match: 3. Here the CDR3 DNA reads TGTGCCAGCAGCGCGGACAGGGGGGACACTGAAGCTTTCTTT. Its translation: CASSADRGDTEAFF.

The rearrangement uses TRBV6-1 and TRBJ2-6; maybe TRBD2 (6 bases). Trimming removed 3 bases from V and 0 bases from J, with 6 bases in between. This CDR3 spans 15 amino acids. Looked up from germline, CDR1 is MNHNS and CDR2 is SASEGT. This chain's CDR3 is CASSDSGSGANVLTF. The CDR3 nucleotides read TGTGCCAGCAGTGATAGCGGCTCTGGGGCCAACGTCCTGACTTTC.

The CDR3 DNA is TGTGCCAGTAGTCCCGGACAGACCTCCTACGAGCAGTACTTC. Translation gives CASSPGQTSYEQYF. The chain joins TRBV19 to TRBJ2-7, with D possibly being TRBD1 (6 bases). Trimming took 5 bases from V and 0 from J, leaving 11 bases between them. Germline V lookup: CDR1 LNHDA, CDR2 SQIVND (reference sequence). This CDR3 is built from 14 residues. Full variable domain (missing parts from reference TRBV19 and TRBJ2-7): DGGITQSPKYLFRKEGQNVTLSCEQNLNHDAMYWYRQDPGQGLRLIYYSQIVNDFQKGDIAEGYSVSREKKESFPLTVTSAQKNPTAFYLCASSPGQTSYEQYFGPGTRLTVT.

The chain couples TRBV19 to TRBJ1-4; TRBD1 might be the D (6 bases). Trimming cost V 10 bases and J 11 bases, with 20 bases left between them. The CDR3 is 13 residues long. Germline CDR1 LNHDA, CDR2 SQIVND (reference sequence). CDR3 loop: CATSIGGQGKLFF. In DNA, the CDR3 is TGTGCCACCTCAATCGGGGGGCAGGGGAAACTGTTTTTT.

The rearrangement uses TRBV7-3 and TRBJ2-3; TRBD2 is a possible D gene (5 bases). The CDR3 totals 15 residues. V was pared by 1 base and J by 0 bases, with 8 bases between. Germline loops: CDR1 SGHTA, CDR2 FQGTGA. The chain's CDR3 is CASSLNPGSTDTQYF. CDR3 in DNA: TGTGCCAGCAGCTTAAACCCGGGGAGCACAGATACGCAGTATTTT.

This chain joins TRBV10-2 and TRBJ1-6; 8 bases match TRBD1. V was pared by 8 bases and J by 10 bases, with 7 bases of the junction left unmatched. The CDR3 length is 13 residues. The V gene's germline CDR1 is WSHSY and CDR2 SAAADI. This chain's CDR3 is CASFDRGNSPLHF. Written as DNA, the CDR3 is TGCGCCAGCTTCGACAGGGGCAACTCACCCCTCCACTTT.

The CDR3 nucleotides read TGTGCCAGCAGCCAAGAGGGTGCAGGGAATCAGCCCCAGCATTTT. Translation gives CASSQEGAGNQPQHF. The chain joins TRBV4-2 to TRBJ1-5; a weak D match, TRBD1 (5 bases). Trimming removed 0 bases at V and 4 bases at J, with 10 bases between. This CDR3 contains 15 residues. Germline CDR1 reads LGHNA; CDR2 reads YNFKEQ.

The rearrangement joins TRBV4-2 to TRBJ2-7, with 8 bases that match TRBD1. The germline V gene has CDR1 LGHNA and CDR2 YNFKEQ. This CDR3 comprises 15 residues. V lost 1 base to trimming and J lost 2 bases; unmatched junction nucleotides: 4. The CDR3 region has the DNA TGTGCCAGCAGCCAAGTGAACAGGGGGGCCTACGAGCAGTACTTC. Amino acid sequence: CASSQVNRGAYEQYF.

The CDR3 spells CASAVRGRNTEAFF. CDR3 DNA sequence: TGTGCCAGCGCGGTCAGAGGGAGGAACACTGAAGCTTTCTTT. The chain joins TRBV27 to TRBJ1-1; D remains ambiguous. Between the trimmed V and J ends, which lost 8 bases and 1 base, there was a span of 14 bases. Germline V lookup: CDR1 MNHEY, CDR2 SMNVEV (reference sequence). This CDR3 contains 14 residues.

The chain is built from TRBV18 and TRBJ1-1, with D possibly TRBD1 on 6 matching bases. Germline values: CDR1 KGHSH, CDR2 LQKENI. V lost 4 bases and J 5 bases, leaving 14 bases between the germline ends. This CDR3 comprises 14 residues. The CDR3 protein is CASSLGGGWTEAFF. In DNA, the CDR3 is TGTGCCAGCTCACTGGGGGGGGGCTGGACTGAAGCTTTCTTT. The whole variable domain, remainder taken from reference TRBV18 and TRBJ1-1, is NAGVMQNPRHLVRRRGQEARLRCSPMKGHSHVYWYRQLPEEGLKFMVYLQKENIIDESGMPKERFSAEFPKEGPSILRIQQVVRGDSAAYFCASSLGGGWTEAFFGQGTRLTVV.

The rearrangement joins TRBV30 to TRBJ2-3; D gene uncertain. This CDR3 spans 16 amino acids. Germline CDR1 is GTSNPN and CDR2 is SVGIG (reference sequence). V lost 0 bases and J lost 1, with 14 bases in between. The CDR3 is CAWSVWAPPGTDTQYF. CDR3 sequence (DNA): TGTGCCTGGAGTGTTTGGGCCCCACCTGGCACAGATACGCAGTATTTT.

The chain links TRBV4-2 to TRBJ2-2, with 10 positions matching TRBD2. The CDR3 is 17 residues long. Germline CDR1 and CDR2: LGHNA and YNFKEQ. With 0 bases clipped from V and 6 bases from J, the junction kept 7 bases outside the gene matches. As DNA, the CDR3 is TGTGCCAGCAGCCAAGATAGAGGGACTAGCGATTCCGGGGAGCTGTTTTTT. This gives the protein CASSQDRGTSDSGELFF.

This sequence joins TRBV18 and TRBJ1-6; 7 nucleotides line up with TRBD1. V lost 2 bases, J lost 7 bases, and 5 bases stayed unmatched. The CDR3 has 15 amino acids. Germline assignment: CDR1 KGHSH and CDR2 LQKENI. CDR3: CASSPTGTVNSPLHF. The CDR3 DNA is TGTGCCAGCTCACCAACCGGGACAGTCAATTCACCCCTCCACTTT.

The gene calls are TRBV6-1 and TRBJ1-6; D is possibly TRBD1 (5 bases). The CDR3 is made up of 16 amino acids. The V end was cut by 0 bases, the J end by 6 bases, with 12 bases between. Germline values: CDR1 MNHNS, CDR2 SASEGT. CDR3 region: CASSEAMGGSNSPLHF. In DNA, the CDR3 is TGTGCCAGCAGTGAAGCGATGGGGGGGAGTAATTCACCCCTCCACTTT.

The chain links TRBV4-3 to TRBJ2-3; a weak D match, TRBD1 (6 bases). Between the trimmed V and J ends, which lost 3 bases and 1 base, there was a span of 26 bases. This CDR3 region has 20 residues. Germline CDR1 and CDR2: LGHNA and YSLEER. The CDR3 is CASSHRPQGSGLGGTDTQYF. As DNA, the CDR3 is TGCGCCAGCAGCCACAGACCACAGGGCTCTGGGTTGGGGGGCACAGATACGCAGTATTTT.